The TCR beta chain described here comes from a study of T cell clonality in common variable immunodeficiency. General study results and limits: In common variable immunodeficiency, TCR beta chains reportedly carried fewer deletions and N-nucleotide insertions.

A remark on this clone: What it recognizes is unknown. With the read ending 3 residues before the CDR3 end, the germline J gene is used to fill in that end.

TCRdb keeps only in-frame clones here, not all; method: immunoSEQ multiplex PCR. This sample comprises roughly 30,000 clones, none seen once only. Patients had low serum IgG, IgA and/or IgM and specific antibody deficiency. Aged about 8 to 64 years, CVID subjects averaged roughly 39 years old. The CDR3 extends over 15 amino acids. The germline CDR1 and CDR2 sequences are KGHSH and LQKENI. V lost 3 bases, J lost 4 bases, and 15 bases lay in between. This rearrangement joins TRBV18 to TRBJ1-1; D gene uncertain. Sample: peripheral blood mononuclear cells. The sequence derives from a human donor with common variable immunodeficiency. This CDR3 is CASSPNLSGSTEAFF. The DNA read from the CDR3 is TGTGCCAGCTCACCGAACCTCAGTGGTTCCACTGAA.